The TCR beta chain under discussion was sequenced for a study of T cell changes during pregnancy in multiple sclerosis. The table came from immunoSEQ multiplex PCR; TCRdb's copy has only in-frame clones and leaves some out. The sample records 65,000 to 75,000 clones, about 92% being singletons. This CDR3 region has 13 residues. Trimming cost V 6 bases and J 7 bases; bases outside gene matches: 5. CDR1 and CDR2 from the germline V gene are SGHVS and FNYEAQ. The chain links TRBV7-6 to TRBJ2-1, with TRBD1 matching over 8 bases. This receptor was identified in a female donor in good health, enrolled as a control in a pregnancy study. Sequences were derived from CD8+ T cells from peripheral blood mononuclear cells, sampled in the third trimester of pregnancy. The CDR3 region is CASRRTGNNEQFF. For the CDR3, the DNA is TGTGCCAGCAGAAGGACAGGGAATAATGAGCAGTTCTTC. The full variable domain, completed using reference TRBV7-6 and TRBJ2-1, is GAGVSQSPRYKVTKRGQDVALRCDPISGHVSLYWYRQALGQGPEFLTYFNYEAQQDKSGLPNDRFSAERPEGSISTLTIQRTEQRDSAMYRCASRRTGNNEQFFGPGTRLTVL.